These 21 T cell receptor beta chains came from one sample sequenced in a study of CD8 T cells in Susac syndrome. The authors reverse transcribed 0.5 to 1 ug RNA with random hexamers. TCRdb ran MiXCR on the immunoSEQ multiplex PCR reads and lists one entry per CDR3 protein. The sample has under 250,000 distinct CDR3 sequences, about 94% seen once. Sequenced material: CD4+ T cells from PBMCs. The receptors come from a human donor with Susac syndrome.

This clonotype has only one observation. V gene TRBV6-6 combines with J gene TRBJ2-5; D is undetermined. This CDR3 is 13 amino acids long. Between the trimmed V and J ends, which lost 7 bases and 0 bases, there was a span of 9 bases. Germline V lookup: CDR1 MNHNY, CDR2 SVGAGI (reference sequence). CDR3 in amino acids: CASTTPYQETQYF. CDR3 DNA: TGTGCCAGCACGACGCCGTACCAAGAGACCCAGTACTTC.

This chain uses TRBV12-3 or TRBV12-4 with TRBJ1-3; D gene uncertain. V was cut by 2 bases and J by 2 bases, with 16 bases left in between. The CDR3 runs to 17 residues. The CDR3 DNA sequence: TGTGCCAGCAGTTTATTCCAGGCGGAGCATACTGGAAACACCATATATTTT. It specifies CASSLFQAEHTGNTIYF.

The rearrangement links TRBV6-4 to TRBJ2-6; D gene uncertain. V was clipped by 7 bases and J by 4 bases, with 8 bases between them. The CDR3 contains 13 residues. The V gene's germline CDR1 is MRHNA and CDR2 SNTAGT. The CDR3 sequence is CASMSGGANVLTF. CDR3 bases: TGTGCCAGCATGTCAGGCGGGGCCAACGTCCTGACTTTC.

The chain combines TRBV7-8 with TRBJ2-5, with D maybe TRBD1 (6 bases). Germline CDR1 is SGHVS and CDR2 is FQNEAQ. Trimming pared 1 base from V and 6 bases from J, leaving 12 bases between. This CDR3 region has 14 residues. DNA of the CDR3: TGTGCCAGCAGCTTAGGCGGCCAGGGGAAGACCCAGTACTTC. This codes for CASSLGGQGKTQYF.

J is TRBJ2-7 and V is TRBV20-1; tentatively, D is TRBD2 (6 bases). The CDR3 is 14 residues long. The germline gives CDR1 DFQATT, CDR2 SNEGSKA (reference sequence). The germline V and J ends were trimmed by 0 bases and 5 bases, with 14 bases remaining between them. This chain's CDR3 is CSARDQRVRDEQYF. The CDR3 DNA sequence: TGCAGTGCTAGAGATCAGCGGGTTAGGGACGAGCAGTACTTC.

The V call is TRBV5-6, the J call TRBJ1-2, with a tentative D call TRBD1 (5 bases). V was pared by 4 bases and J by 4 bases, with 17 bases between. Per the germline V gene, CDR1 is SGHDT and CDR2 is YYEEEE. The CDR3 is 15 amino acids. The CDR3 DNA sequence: TGTGCCAGCAGCACGGGACCCAATCCTCTCTATGGCTACACCTTC. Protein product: CASSTGPNPLYGYTF.

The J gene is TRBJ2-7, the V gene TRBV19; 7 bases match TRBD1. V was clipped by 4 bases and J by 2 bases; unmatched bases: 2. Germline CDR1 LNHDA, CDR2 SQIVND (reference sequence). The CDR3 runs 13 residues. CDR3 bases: TGTGCCAGTAGTACCCAGGGGGCCTACGAGCAGTACTTC. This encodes CASSTQGAYEQYF.

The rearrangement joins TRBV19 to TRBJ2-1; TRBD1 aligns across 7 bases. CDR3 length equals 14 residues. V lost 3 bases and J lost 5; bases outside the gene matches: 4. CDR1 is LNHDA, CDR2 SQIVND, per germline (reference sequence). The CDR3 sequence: CASSMGQLNNEQFF. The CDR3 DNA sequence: TGTGCCAGTAGTATGGGACAGCTGAACAATGAGCAGTTCTTC.

Written as DNA, the CDR3 is TGCGCCAGCAGCCAAGATATGGGCGGGGCCGGGAACACCGGGGAGCTGTTTTTT. This encodes CASSQDMGGAGNTGELFF. V gene TRBV4-1 combines with J gene TRBJ2-2; TRBD2 is a possible D gene (6 bases). The CDR3 has 18 amino acids. Germline V gene data show CDR1 as MGHRA and CDR2 as YSYEKL. V lost 0 bases and J lost 1, with 15 bases in between.

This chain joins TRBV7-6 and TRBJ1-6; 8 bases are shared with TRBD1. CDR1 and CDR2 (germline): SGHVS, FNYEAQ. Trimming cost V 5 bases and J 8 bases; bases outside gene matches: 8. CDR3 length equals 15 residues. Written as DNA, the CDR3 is TGTGCCAGCAGCGGATACAGGGGGGAGGATTCACCCCTCCACTTT. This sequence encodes CASSGYRGEDSPLHF.

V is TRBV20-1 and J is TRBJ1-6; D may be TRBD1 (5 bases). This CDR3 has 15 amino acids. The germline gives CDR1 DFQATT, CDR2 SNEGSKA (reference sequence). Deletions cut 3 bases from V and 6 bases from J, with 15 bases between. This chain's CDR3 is CSASIGGRGNSPLHF. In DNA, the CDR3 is TGCAGTGCTAGTATCGGGGGACGGGGTAATTCACCCCTCCACTTT.

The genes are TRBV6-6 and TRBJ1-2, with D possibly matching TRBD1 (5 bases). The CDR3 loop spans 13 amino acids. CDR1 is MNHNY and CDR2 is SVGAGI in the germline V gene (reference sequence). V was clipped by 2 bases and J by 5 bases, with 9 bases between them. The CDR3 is CASSYGTEYGYTF. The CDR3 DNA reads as TGTGCCAGCAGTTACGGGACGGAGTATGGCTACACCTTC.

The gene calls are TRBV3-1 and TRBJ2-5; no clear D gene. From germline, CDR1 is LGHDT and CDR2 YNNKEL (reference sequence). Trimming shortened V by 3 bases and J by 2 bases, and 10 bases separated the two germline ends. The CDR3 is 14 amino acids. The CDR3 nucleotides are TGTGCCAGCAGCCACGGAGCGTCGCAAGAGACCCAGTACTTC. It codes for CASSHGASQETQYF.

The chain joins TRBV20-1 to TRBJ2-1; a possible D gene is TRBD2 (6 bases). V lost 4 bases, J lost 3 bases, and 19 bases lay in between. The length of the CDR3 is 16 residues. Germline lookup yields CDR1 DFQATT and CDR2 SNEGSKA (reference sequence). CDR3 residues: CSAIIRASAYYNEQFF. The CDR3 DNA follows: TGCAGTGCTATCATCCGGGCTAGCGCATACTACAATGAGCAGTTCTTC.

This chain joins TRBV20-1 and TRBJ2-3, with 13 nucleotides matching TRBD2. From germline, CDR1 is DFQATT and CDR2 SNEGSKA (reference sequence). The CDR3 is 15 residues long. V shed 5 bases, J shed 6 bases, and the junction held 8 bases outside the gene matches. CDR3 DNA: TGCAGTGCTGGAGCGACTAGCGGGGGGTCCGATACGCAGTATTTT. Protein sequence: CSAGATSGGSDTQYF.

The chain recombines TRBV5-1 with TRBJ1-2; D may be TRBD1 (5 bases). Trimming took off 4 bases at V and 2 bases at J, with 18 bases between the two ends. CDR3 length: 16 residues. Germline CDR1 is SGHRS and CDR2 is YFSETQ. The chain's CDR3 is CASSLGRDRFNYGYTF. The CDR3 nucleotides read TGCGCCAGCAGCCTGGGCCGGGACCGCTTCAACTATGGCTACACCTTC.

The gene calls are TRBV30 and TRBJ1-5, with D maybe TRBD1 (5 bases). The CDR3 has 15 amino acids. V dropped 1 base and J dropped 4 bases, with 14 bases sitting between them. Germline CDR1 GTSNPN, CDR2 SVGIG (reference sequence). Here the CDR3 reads CAWSARDRLNQPQHF. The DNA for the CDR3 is TGTGCCTGGAGTGCCAGGGACCGTTTAAATCAGCCCCAGCATTTT. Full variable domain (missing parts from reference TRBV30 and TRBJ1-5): SQTIHQWPATLVQPVGSPLSLECTVEGTSNPNLYWYRQAAGRGLQLLFYSVGIGQISSEVPQNLSASRPQDRQFILSSKKLLLSDSGFYLCAWSARDRLNQPQHFGDGTRLSIL.

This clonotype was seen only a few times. DNA for the CDR3: TGTGCCAGCAGCGACAGGGGTTCCGGCCCAGATACGCAGTATTTT. Protein: CASSDRGSGPDTQYF. The V call is TRBV11-2, the J call TRBJ2-3; 8 bases line up with TRBD1. V gave up 5 bases and J gave up 4 bases; unmatched junction bases: 8. Germline CDR1 is SGHAT and CDR2 is FQNNGV. There are 15 residues in the CDR3.

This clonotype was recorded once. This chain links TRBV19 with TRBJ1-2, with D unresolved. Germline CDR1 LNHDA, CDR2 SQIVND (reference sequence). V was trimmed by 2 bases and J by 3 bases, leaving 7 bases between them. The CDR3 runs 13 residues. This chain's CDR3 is CASSIIGDYGYTF. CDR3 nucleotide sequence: TGTGCCAGTAGTATAATAGGAGACTATGGCTACACCTTC.

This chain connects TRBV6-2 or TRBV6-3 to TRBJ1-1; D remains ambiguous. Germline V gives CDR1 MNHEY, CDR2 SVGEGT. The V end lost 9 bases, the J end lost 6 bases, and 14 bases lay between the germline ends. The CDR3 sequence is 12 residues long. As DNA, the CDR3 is TGTGCCAGTACGAGGCGAGAGGCTGAAGCTTTCTTT. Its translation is CASTRREAEAFF.

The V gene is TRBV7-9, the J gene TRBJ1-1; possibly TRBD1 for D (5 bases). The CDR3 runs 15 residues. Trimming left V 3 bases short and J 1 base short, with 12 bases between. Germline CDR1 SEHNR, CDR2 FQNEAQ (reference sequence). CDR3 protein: CASSFGAGGNTEAFF. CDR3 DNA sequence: TGTGCCAGCAGCTTCGGGGCAGGTGGGAACACTGAAGCTTTCTTT. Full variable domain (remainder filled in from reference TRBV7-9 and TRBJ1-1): DTGVSQNPRHKITKRGQNVTFRCDPISEHNRLYWYRQTLGQGPEFLTYFQNEAQLEKSRLLSDRFSAERPKGSFSTLEIQRTEQGDSAMYLCASSFGAGGNTEAFFGQGTRLTVV.